This T cell receptor beta chain was recorded in a study of blood T cell repertoires in COVID-19. As for the study in general: The study drew acute and convalescent COVID-19 samples from the United States, Italy and Spain.

Sequencing used immunoSEQ multiplex PCR; TCRdb keeps in-frame clones, though not all of them. Of about 210,000 clones in the sample, roughly nine tenths were seen once. The CDR3 runs to 15 residues. V lost 1 base to trimming and J lost 1 base, with 10 bases between them. Germline CDR1 reads LGHDT; CDR2 reads YNNKEL (reference sequence). The TCR sequence derives from a man younger than 40 with acute or convalescent COVID-19. The chain combines TRBV3-1 (or the pseudogene TRBV3-2) with TRBJ1-1; no clear D. The specimen was peripheral blood. The CDR3 here is CASSQGVRSNTEAFF. The DNA for the CDR3 is TGTGCCAGCAGCCAAGGAGTTAGATCGAACACTGAAGCTTTCTTT.